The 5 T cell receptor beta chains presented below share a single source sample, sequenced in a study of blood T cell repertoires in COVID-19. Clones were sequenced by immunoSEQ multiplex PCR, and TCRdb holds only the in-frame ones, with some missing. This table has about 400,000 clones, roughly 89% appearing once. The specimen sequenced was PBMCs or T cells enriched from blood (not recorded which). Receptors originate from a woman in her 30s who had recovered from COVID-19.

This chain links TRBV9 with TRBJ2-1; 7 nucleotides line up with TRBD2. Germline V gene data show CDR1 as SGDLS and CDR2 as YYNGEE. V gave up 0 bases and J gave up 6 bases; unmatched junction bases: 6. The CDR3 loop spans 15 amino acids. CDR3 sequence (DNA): TGTGCCAGCAGCGTAGAGCGGGGTGCCGCCAATGAGCAGTTCTTC. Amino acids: CASSVERGAANEQFF.

CDR3 in amino acids: CATSRVVGGGNEQFF. CDR3 sequence (DNA): TGTGCCACCAGCAGAGTGGTAGGGGGGGGGAATGAGCAGTTCTTC. The chain carries TRBV15 and TRBJ2-1, with D perhaps TRBD2 (7 bases). This CDR3 is built from 15 residues. Germline lookup yields CDR1 LNHNV and CDR2 YYDKDF (reference sequence). The V end lost 1 base, the J end lost 7 bases, and 14 bases lay between the germline ends.

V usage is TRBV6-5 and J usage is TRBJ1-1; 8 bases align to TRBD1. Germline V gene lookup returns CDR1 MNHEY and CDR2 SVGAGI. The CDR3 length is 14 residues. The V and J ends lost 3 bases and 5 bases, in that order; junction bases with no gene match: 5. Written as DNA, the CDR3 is TGTGCCAGCAGTTATAGGACAGGGACTACTGAAGCTTTCTTT. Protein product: CASSYRTGTTEAFF.

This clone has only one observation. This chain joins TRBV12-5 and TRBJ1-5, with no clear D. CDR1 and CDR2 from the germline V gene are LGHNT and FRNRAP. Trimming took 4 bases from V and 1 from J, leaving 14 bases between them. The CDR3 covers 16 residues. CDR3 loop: CASGSPRTGSNQPQHF. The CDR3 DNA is TGTGCTAGTGGTTCCCCCCGGACTGGGAGCAATCAGCCCCAGCATTTT.

The chain's CDR3 is CASSVGVLGYEQYF. The CDR3 DNA sequence: TGTGCCAGCAGCGTAGGAGTCCTCGGGTACGAGCAGTACTTC. The V gene is TRBV9, the J gene TRBJ2-7, with D unresolved. V lost 0 bases and J 4 bases, leaving 11 bases between the germline ends. The CDR3 is made up of 14 amino acids. Germline V CDR1 and CDR2: SGDLS, YYNGEE.